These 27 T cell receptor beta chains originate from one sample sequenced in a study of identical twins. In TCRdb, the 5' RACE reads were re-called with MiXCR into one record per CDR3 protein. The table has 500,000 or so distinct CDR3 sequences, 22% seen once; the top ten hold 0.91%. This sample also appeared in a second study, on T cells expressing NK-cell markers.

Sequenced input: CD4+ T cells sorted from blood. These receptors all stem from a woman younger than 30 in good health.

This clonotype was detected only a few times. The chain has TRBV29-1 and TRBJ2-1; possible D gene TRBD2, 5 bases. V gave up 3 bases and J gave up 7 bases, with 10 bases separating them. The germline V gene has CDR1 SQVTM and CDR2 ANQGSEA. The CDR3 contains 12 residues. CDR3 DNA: TGCAGCGTTGAGCCACTAGAGAATGAGCAGTTCTTC. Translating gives CSVEPLENEQFF.

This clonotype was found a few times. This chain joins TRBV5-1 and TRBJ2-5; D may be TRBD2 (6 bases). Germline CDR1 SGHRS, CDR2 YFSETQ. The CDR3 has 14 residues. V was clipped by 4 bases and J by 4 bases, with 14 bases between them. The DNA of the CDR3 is TGCGCCAGCAGCCCGGGAGAGGAGGGAGAGACCCAGTACTTC. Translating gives CASSPGEEGETQYF.

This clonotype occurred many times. DNA of the CDR3: TGCGCCAGCCGTGGAGGGGCCTCAGCTTTCTTT. This translates into CASRGGASAFF. This chain joins TRBV5-1 and TRBJ1-1; D is perhaps TRBD1 (5 bases). Trimming left V 7 bases short and J 10 bases short, with 14 bases between. Germline CDR1 reads SGHRS; CDR2 reads YFSETQ. CDR3 length: 11 amino acids.

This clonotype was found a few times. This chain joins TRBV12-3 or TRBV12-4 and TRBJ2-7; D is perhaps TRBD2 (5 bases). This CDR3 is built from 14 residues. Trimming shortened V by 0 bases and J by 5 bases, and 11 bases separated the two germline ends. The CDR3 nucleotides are TGTGCCAGCAGTTTAGCGATCGAGGGCGACGAGCAGTACTTC. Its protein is CASSLAIEGDEQYF.

CDR3 nucleotide sequence: TGTGCTAGTGGTCGAGAGGGCGGGGAGCTGTTTTTT. Amino acids: CASGREGGELFF. The rearrangement joins TRBV12-5 to TRBJ2-2; D is possibly TRBD2 (5 bases). From germline, CDR1 is LGHNT and CDR2 FRNRAP. This CDR3 comprises 12 residues. V was trimmed by 5 bases and J by 7 bases, leaving 8 bases between them.

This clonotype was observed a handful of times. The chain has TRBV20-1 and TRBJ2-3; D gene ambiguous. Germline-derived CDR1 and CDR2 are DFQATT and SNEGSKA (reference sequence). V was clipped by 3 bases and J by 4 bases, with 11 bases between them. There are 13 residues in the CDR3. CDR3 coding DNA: TGCAGTGCTAGGCCCGAGTTGGCAGATACGCAGTATTTT. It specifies CSARPELADTQYF.

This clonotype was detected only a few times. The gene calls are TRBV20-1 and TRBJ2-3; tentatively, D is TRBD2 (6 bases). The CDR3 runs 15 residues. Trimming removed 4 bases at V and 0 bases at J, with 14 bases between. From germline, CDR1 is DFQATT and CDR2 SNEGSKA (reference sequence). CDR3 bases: TGCAGTGCTAAACGGGGCGGGGCTAGCACAGATACGCAGTATTTT. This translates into CSAKRGGASTDTQYF.

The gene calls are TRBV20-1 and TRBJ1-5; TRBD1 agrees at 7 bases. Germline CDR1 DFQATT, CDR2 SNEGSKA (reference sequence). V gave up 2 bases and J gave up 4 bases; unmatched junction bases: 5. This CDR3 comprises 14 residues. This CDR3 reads CSARPGQLNQPQHF. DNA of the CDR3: TGCAGTGCTAGACCGGGACAGTTGAATCAGCCCCAGCATTTT.

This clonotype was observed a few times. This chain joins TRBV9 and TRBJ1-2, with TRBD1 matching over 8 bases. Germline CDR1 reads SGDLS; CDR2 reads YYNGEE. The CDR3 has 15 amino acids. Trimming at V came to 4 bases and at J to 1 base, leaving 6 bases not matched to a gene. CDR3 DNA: TGTGCCAGCAGCTATGGACAGGGTGATAACTATGGCTACACCTTC. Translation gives CASSYGQGDNYGYTF.

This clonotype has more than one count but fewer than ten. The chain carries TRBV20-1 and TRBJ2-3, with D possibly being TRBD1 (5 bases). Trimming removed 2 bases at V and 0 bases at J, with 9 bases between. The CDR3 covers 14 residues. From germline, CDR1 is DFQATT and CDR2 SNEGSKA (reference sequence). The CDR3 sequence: CSARKGSSTDTQYF. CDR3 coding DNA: TGCAGTGCTAGAAAGGGGTCGAGCACAGATACGCAGTATTTT.

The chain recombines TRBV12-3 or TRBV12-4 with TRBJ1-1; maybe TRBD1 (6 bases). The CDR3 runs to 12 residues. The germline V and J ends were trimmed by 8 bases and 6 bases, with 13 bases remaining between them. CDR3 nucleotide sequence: TGTGCCAGCGGGACCCACAGGGCTGAAGCTTTCTTT. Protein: CASGTHRAEAFF.

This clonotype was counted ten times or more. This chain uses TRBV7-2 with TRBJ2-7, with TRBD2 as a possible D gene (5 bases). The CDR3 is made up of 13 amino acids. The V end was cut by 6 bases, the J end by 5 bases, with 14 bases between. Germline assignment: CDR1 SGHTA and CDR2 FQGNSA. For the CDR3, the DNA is TGTGCCAGCAGTCCCCGGACGGGGAACGAGCAGTACTTC. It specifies CASSPRTGNEQYF.

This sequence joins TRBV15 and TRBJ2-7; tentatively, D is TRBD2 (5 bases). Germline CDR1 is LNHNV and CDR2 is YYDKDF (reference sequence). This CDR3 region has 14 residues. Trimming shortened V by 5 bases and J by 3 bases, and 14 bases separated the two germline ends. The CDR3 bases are TGTGCCACCAGCTCCCGGACTGGGAACTACGAGCAGTACTTC. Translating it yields CATSSRTGNYEQYF.

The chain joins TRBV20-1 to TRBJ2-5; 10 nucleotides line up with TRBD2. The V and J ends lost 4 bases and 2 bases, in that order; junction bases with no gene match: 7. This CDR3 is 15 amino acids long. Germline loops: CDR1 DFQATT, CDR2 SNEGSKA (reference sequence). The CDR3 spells CSAIPLAGDQETQYF. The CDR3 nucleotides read TGCAGTGCTATCCCGCTAGCGGGGGATCAAGAGACCCAGTACTTC.

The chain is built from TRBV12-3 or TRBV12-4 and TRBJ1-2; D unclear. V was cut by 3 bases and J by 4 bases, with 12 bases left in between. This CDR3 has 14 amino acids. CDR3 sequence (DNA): TGTGCCAGCAGTTTCGGGAGGTCTGGCTATGGCTACACCTTC. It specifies CASSFGRSGYGYTF.

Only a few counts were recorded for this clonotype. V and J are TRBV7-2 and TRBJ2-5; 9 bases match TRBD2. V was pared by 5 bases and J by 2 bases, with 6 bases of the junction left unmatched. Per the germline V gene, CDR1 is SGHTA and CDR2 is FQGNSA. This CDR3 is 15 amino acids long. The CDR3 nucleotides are TGTGCCAGCAGCACGACTAGCGGAATACAAGAGACCCAGTACTTC. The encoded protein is CASSTTSGIQETQYF.

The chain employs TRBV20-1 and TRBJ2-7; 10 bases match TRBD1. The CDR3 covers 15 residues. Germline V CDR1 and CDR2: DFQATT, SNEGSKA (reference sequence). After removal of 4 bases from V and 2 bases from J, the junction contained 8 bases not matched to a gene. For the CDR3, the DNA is TGCAGTGCTACACATACCGGGACAGGGGCCTACGAGCAGTACTTC. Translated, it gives CSATHTGTGAYEQYF.

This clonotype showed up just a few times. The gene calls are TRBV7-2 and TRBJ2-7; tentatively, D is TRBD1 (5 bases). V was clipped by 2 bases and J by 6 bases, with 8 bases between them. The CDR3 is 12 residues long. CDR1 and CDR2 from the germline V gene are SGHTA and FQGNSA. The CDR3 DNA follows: TGTGCCAGCAGCTTAACTACAGGCGAGCAGTACTTC. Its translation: CASSLTTGEQYF.

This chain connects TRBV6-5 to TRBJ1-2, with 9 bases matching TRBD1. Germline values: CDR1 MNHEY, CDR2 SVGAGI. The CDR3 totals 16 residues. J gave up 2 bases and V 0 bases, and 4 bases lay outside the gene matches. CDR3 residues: CASSYSWDRENYGYTF. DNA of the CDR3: TGTGCCAGCAGTTACTCTTGGGACAGGGAAAACTATGGCTACACCTTC.

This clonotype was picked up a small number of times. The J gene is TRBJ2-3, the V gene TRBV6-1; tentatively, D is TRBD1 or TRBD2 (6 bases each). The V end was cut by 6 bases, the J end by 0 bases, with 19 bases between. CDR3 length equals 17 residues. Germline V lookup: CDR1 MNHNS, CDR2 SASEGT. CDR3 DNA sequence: TGTGCCAGCAGCCTTGCCGAGGGGGGAACTAGCACAGATACGCAGTATTTT. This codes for CASSLAEGGTSTDTQYF.

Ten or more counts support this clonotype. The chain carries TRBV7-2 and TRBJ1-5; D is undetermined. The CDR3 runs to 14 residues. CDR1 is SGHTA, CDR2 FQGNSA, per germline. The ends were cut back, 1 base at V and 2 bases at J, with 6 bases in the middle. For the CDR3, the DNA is TGTGCCAGCAGCTTAGTATCGGGCAATCAGCCCCAGCATTTT. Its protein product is CASSLVSGNQPQHF.

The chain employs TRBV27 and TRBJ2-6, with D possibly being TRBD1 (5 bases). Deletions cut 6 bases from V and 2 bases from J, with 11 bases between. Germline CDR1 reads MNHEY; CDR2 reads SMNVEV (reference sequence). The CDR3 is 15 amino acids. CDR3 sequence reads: CASSRDIAGANVLTF. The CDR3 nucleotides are TGTGCCAGCAGCAGGGATATAGCTGGGGCCAACGTCCTGACTTTC.

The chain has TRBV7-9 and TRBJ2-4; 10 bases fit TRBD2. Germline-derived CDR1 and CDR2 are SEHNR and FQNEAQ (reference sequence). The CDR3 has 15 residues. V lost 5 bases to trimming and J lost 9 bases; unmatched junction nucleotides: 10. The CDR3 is CASSNGLAVTTIQYF. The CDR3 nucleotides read TGTGCCAGCAGCAACGGACTAGCGGTTACAACCATTCAGTACTTC.

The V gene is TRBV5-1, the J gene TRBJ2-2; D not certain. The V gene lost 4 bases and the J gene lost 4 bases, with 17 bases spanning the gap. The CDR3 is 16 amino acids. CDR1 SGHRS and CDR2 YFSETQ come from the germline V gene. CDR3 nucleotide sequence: TGCGCCAGCAGCGGACCTCCAAAGGAAAGCACCGGGGAGCTGTTTTTT. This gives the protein CASSGPPKESTGELFF.

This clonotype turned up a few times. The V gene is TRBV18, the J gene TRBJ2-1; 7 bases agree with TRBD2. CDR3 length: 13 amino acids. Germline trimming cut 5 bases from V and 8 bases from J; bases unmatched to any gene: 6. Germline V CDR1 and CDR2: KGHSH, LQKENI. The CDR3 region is CASSGRALYEQFF. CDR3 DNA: TGTGCCAGCTCAGGGAGGGCCTTGTATGAGCAGTTCTTC.

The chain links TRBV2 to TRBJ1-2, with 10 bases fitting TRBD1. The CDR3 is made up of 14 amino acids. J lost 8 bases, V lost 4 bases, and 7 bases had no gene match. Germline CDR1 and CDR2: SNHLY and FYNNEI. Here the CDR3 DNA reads TGTGCCAGCAGTGTGAGACAGGGGGCGGAAGGCTACACCTTC. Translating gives CASSVRQGAEGYTF. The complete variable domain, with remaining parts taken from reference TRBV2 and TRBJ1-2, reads EPEVTQTPSHQVTQMGQEVILRCVPISNHLYFYWYRQILGQKVEFLVSFYNNEISEKSEIFDDQFSVERPDGSNFTLKIRSTKLEDSAMYFCASSVRQGAEGYTFGSGTRLTVV.

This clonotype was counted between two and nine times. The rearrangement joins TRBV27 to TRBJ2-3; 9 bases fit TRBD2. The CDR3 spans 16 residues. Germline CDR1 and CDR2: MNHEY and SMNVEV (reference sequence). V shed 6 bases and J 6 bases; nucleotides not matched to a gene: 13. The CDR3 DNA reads TGTGCCAGCAGAAAAGGGGCGGGGGGGCCTGGCGATACGCAGTATTTT. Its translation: CASRKGAGGPGDTQYF.